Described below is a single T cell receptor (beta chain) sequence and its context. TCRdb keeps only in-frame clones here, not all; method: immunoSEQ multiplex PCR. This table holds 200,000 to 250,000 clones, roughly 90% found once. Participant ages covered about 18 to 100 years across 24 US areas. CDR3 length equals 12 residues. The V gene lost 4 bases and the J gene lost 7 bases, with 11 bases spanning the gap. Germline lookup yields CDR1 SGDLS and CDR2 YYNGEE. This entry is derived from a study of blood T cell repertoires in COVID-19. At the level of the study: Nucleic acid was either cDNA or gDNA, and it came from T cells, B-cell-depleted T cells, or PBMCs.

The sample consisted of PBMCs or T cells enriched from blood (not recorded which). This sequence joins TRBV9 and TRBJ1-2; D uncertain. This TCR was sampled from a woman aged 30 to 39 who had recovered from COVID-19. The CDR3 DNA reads TGTGCCAGCAGCCCGGCGGGTGGTGGCTACACCTTC. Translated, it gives CASSPAGGGYTF. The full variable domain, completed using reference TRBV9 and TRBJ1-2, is DSGVTQTPKHLITATGQRVTLRCSPRSGDLSVYWYQQSLDQGLQFLIQYYNGEERAKGNILERFSAQQFPDLHSELNLSSLELGDSALYFCASSPAGGGYTFGSGTRLTVV.